This T cell receptor (beta chain) was found in a study of blood T cells in healthy people across ages. This clonotype has only a few counts. At one end, the junction sequence differs from germline, possibly due to a read error. Sample-barcoded 5' priming and a J-beta primer mix drove a second PCR of about 6 to 12 cycles. TCRdb re-derived calls from the 5' RACE reads in MiXCR, one entry per CDR3 protein. In the table there are some 1.5 million distinct CDR3 sequences, roughly 28% of which are singletons. Germline V gene sequence: CDR1 MNHEY, CDR2 SVGAGI. The CDR3 is 14 amino acids. Source material: blood. V and J are TRBV6-5 and TRBJ2-2; possible D gene TRBD2, 6 bases. This receptor was identified in a woman aged 25 to 39 in good health. The CDR3 spells CASSALGLYGERFF. The CDR3 DNA reads as TGTGCCAGCAGTGCCCTGGGACTGTACGGGGAGCGGTTTTTT.